This T cell receptor beta chain came from a study of technical replicates of blood from a handful of donors. Produced via immunoSEQ multiplex PCR; TCRdb's table is partial and in-frame only. The data show 55,000 to 75,000 clones, with around 88% seen just once and about 5.5% held by the top ten. This clone appeared a few times. This CDR3 is built from 13 residues. The V gene's germline CDR1 is SGHAT and CDR2 FQNNGV. V was pared by 1 base and J by 6 bases, with 9 bases between. Sequencing was done on a sample of PBMCs. The rearrangement joins TRBV11-2 to TRBJ1-1; no reliable D call. The receptor was isolated from a human donor in good health. Some clones in this sample may be carry-over from other donors' samples. The DNA for the CDR3 is TGTGCCAGCAGCTTAGTCCCACGCGCTGAAGCTTTCTTT. Translation: CASSLVPRAEAFF.